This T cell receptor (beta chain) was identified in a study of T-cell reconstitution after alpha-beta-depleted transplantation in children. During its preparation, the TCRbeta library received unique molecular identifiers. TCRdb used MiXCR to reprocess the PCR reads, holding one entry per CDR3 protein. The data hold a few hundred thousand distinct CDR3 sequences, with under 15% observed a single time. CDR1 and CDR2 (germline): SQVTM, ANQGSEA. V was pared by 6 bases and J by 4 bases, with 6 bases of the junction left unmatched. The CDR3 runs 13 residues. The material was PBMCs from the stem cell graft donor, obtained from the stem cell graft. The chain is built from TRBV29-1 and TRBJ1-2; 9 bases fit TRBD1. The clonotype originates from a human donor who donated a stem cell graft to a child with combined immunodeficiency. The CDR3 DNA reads TGCAGCGTGTCCCGGGACAGGGTCTATGGCTACACCTTC. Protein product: CSVSRDRVYGYTF.